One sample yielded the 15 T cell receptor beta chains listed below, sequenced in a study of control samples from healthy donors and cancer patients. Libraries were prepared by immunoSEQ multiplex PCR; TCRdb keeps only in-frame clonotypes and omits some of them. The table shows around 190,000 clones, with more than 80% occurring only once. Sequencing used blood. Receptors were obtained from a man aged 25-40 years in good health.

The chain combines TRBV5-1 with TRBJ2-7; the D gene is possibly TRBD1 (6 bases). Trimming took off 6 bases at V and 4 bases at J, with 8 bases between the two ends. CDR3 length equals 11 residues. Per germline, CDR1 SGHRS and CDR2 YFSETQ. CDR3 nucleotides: TGCGCCAGCATGGGGGCGTACGAGCAGTACTTC. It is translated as CASMGAYEQYF.

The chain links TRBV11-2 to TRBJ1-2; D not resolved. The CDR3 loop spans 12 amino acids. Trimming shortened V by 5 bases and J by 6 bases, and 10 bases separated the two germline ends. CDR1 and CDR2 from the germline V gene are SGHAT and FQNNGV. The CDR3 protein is CASSPSGDGYTF. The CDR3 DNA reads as TGTGCCAGCAGCCCCTCCGGGGATGGCTACACCTTC.

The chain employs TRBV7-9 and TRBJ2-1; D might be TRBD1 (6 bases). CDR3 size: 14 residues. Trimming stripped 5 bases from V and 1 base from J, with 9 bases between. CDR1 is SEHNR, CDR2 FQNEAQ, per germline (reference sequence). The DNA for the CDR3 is TGTGCCAGCAGCCCCGGGACATCCTACAATGAGCAGTTCTTC. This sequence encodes CASSPGTSYNEQFF.

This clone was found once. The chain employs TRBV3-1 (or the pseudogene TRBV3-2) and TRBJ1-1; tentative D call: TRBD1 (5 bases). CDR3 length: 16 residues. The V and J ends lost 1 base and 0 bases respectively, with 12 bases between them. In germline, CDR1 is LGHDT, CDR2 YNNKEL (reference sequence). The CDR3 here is CASSQVGAGMNTEAFF. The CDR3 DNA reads TGTGCCAGCAGCCAAGTTGGGGCAGGGATGAACACTGAAGCTTTCTTT.

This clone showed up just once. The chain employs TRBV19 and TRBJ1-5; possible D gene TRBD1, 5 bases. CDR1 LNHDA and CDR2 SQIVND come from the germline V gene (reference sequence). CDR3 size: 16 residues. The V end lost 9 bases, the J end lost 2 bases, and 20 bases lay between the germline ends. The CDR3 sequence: CASEIGRGPGNQPQHF. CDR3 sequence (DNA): TGTGCCAGCGAGATAGGACGGGGCCCAGGCAATCAGCCCCAGCATTTT.

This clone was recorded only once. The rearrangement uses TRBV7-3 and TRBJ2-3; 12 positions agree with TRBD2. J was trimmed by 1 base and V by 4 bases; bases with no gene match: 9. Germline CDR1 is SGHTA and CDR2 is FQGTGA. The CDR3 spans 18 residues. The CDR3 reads CASSSYSGLAGRTDTQYF. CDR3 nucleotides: TGTGCCAGCAGCTCCTATAGTGGACTAGCGGGACGCACAGATACGCAGTATTTT. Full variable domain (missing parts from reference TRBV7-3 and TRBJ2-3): GAGVSQTPSNKVTEKGKYVELRCDPISGHTALYWYRQSLGQGPEFLIYFQGTGAADDSGLPNDRFFAVRPEGSVSTLKIQRTERGDSAVYLCASSSYSGLAGRTDTQYFGPGTRLTVL.

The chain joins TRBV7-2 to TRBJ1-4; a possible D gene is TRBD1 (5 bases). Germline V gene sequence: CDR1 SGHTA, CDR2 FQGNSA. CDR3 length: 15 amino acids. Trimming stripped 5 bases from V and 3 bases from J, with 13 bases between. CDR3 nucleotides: TGTGCCAGCAGCCAGCGGGGGGTTGCTAATGAAAAACTGTTTTTT. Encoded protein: CASSQRGVANEKLFF.

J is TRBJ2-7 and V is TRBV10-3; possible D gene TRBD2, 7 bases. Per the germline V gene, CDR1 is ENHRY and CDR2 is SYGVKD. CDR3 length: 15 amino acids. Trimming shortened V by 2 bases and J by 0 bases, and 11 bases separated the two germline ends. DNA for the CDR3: TGTGCCATCAGTGAGGCGGGGGCAGCCTCCTACGAGCAGTACTTC. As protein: CAISEAGAASYEQYF.

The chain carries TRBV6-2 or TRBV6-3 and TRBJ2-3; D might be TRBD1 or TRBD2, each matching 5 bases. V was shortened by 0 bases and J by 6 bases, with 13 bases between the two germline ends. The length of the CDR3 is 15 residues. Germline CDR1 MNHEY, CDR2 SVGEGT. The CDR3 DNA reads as TGTGCCAGCAGTTACTCGATGGCCGGGACGGATACGCAGTATTTT. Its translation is CASSYSMAGTDTQYF.

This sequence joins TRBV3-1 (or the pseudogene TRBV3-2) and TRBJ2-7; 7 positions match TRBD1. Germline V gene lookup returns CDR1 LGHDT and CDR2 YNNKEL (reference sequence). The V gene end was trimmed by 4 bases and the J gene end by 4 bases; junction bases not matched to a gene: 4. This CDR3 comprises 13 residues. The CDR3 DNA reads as TGTGCCAGCAGCCTGGGACAGTCGTACGAGCAGTACTTC. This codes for CASSLGQSYEQYF.

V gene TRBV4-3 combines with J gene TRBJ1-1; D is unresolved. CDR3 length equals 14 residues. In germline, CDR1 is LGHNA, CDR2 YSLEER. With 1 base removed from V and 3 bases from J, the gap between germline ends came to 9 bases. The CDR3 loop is CASSQGVDYTEAFF. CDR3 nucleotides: TGCGCCAGCAGCCAAGGGGTAGACTACACTGAAGCTTTCTTT.

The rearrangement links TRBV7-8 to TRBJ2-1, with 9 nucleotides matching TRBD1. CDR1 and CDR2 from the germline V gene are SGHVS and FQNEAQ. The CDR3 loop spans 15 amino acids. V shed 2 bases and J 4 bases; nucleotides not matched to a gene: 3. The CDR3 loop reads CASSLTGTGYNEQFF. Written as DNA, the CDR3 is TGTGCCAGCAGCTTAACAGGGACAGGGTACAATGAGCAGTTCTTC.

In DNA form, the CDR3 reads TGTGCCAGCAGTTTAAACAGGATTTCAGCCTATGGCTACACCTTC. This sequence encodes CASSLNRISAYGYTF. The V and J genes are TRBV27 and TRBJ1-2, with D maybe TRBD1 (5 bases). CDR3 size: 15 residues. Deletions cut 2 bases from V and 4 bases from J, with 14 bases between. Germline V gives CDR1 MNHEY, CDR2 SMNVEV (reference sequence).

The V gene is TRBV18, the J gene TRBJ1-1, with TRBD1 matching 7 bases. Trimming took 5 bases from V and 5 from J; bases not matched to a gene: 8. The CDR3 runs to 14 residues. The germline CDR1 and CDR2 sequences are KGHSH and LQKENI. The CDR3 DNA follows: TGTGCCAGCTCAAACCTACAGGGGCGAACTGAAGCTTTCTTT. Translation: CASSNLQGRTEAFF.

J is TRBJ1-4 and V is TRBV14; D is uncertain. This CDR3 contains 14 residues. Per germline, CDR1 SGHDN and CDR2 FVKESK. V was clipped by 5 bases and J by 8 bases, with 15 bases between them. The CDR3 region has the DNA TGTGCCAGCAGCTCAAGGTCGGGGTACGAAAAACTGTTTTTT. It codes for CASSSRSGYEKLFF. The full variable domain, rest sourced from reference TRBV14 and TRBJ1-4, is EAGVTQFPSHSVIEKGQTVTLRCDPISGHDNLYWYRRVMGKEIKFLLHFVKESKQDESGMPNNRFLAERTGGTYSTLKVQPAELEDSGVYFCASSSRSGYEKLFFGSGTQLSVL.